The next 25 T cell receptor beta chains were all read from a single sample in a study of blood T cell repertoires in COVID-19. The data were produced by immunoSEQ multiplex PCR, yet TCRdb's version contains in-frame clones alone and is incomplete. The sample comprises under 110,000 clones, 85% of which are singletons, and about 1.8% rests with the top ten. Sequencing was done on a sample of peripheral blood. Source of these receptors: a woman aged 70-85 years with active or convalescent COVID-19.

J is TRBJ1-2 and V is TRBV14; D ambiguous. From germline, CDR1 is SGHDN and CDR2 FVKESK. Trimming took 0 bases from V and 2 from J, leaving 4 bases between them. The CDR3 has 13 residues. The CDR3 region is CASSQELNYGYTF. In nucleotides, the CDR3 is TGTGCCAGCAGCCAAGAGTTAAACTATGGCTACACCTTC.

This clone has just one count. The CDR3 DNA sequence: TGTGCCAGCAGTGTAAGTCGACAGATGAAAAATTCACCCCTCCACTTT. Translated, it gives CASSVSRQMKNSPLHF. The V call is TRBV2, the J call TRBJ1-6, with a weak D call TRBD1 (5 bases). The CDR3 covers 16 residues. CDR1 is SNHLY and CDR2 is FYNNEI in the germline V gene. Trimming took off 4 bases at V and 7 bases at J, with 17 bases between the two ends.

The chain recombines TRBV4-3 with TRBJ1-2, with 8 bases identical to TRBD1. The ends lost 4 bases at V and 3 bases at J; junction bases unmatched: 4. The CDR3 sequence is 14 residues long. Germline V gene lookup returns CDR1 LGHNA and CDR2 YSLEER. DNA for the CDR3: TGCGCCAGCAGCCCACAGACAGGGGACTATGGCTACACCTTC. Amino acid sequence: CASSPQTGDYGYTF.

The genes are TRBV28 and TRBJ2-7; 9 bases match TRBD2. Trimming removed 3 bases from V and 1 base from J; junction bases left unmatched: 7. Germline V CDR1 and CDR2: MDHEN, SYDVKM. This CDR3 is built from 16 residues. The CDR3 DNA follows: TGTGCCAGCAGTTTTTCACTAGCGGGCCTATCCTACGAGCAGTACTTC. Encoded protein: CASSFSLAGLSYEQYF.

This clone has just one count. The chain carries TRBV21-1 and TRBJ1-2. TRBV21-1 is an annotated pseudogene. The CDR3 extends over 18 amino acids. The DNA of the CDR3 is TGTGCCAGCAGCAAAGCAACGATCACGAGAAGAGCTAACTATGGCTACACCTTC. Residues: CASSKATITRRANYGYTF.

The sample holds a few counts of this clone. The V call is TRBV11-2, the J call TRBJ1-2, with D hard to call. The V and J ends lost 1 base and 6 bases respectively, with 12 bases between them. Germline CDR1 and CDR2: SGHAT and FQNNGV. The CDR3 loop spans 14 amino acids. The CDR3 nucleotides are TGTGCCAGCAGCTTAGCCGGGGTTTCCGATGGCTACACCTTC. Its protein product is CASSLAGVSDGYTF.

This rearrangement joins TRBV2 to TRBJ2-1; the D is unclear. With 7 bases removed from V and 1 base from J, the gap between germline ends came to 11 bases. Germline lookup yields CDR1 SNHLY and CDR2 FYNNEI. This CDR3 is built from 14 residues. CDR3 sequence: CASNPPGSYNEQFF. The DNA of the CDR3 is TGTGCCAGCAATCCCCCAGGATCCTACAATGAGCAGTTCTTC.

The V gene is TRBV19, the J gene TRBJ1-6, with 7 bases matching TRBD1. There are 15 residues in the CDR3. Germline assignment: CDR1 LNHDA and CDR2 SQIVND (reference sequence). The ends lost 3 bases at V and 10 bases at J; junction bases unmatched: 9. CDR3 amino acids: CASSMVEGARSPLHF. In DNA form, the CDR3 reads TGTGCCAGTAGTATGGTGGAGGGGGCGCGGTCACCCCTCCACTTT.

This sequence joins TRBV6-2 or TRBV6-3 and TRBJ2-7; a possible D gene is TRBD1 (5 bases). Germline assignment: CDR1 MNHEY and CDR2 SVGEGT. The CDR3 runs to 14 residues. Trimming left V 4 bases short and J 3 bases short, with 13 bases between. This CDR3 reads CASSSQGPLYEQYF. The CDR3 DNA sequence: TGTGCCAGCAGTTCTCAGGGCCCTCTCTACGAGCAGTACTTC.

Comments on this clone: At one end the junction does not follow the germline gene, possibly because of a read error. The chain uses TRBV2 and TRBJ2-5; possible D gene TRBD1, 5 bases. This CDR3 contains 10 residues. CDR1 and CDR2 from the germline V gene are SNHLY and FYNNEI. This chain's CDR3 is CASSLRVVNF. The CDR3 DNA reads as TGTGCCAGCAGTCTCAGGGTCGTGAACTTC.

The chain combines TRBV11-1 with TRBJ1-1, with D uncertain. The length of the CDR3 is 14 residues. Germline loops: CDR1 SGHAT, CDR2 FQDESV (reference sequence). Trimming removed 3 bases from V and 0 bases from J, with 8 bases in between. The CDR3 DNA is TGTGCCAGCAGCTTGGGGAGCATGAACACTGAAGCTTTCTTT. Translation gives CASSLGSMNTEAFF.

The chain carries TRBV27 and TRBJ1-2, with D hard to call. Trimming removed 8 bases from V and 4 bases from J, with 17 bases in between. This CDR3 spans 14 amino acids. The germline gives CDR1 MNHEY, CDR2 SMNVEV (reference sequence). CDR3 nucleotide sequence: TGTGCCAGCTCCATAAAGTTTCTAGGCTATGGCTACACCTTC. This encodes CASSIKFLGYGYTF.

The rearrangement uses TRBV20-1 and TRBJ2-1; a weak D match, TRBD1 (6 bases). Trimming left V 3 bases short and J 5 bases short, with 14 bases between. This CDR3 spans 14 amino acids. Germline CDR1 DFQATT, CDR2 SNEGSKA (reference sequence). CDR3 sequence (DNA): TGCAGTGCTAGTAGGGGGTCTCCCCACAATGAGCAGTTCTTC. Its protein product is CSASRGSPHNEQFF.

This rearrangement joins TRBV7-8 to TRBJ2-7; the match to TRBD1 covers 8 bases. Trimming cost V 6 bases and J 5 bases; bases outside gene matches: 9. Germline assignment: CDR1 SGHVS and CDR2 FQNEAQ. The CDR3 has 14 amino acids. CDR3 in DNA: TGTGCCAGCAGTTTTACAGGGGGAGGTCACGAGCAGTACTTC. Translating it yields CASSFTGGGHEQYF.

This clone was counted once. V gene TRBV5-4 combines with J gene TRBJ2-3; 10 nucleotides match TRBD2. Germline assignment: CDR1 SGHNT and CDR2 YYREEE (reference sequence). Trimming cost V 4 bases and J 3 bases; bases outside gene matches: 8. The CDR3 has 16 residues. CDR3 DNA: TGTGCCAGCAGCGTACCTAGCGGGAGAGGGACAGATACGCAGTATTTT. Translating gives CASSVPSGRGTDTQYF.

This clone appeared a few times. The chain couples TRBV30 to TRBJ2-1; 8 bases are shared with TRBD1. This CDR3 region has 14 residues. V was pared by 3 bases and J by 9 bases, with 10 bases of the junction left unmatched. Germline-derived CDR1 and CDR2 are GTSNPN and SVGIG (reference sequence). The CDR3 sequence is CAWRKRTGSSEQFF. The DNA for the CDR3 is TGTGCCTGGAGGAAAAGGACAGGGTCCAGTGAGCAGTTCTTC. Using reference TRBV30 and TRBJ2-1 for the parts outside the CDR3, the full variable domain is SQTIHQWPATLVQPVGSPLSLECTVEGTSNPNLYWYRQAAGRGLQLLFYSVGIGQISSEVPQNLSASRPQDRQFILSSKKLLLSDSGFYLCAWRKRTGSSEQFFGPGTRLTVL.

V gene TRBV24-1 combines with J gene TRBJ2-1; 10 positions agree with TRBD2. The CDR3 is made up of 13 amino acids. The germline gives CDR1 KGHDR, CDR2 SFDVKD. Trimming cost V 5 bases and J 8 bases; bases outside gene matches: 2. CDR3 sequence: CATSASGSDEQFF. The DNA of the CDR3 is TGTGCCACCAGTGCTAGCGGGAGTGATGAGCAGTTCTTC.

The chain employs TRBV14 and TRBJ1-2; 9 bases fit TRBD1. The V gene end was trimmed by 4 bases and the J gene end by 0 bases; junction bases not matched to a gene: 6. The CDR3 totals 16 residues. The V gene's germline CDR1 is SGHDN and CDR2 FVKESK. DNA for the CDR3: TGTGCCAGCAGCCGAAGACAGGGGGAGTCTAACTATGGCTACACCTTC. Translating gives CASSRRQGESNYGYTF.

CDR3 loop: CASSLDREVQPQHF. The CDR3 region has the DNA TGTGCCAGCAGTTTGGATAGGGAGGTTCAGCCCCAGCATTTT. The V call is TRBV28, the J call TRBJ1-5; D remains ambiguous. The length of the CDR3 is 14 residues. V lost 3 bases, J lost 6 bases, and 12 bases lay in between. Germline CDR1 and CDR2: MDHEN and SYDVKM. The full variable domain, with the rest looked up from reference TRBV28 and TRBJ1-5, is DVKVTQSSRYLVKRTGEKVFLECVQDMDHENMFWYRQDPGLGLRLIYFSYDVKMKEKGDIPEGYSVSREKKERFSLILESASTNQTSMYLCASSLDREVQPQHFGDGTRLSIL.

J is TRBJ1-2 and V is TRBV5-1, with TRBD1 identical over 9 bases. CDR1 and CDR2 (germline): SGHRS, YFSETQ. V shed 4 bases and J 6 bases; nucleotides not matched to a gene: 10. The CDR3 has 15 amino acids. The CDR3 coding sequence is TGCGCCAGCAGCCCCCAGGGACAGGGAGAAAATGGCTACACCTTC. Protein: CASSPQGQGENGYTF.

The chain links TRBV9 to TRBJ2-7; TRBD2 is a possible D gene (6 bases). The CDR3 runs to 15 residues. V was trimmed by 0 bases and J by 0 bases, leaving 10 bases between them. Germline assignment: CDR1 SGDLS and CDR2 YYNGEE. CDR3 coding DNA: TGTGCCAGCAGCGTAGGTGGTAGCGGCTCCTACGAGCAGTACTTC. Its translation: CASSVGGSGSYEQYF.

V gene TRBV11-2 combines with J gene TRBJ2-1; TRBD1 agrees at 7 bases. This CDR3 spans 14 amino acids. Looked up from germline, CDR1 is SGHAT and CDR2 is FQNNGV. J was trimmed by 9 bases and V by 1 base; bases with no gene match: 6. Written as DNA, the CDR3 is TGTGCCAGCAGCTTAGCGGCAGGGGGTAGTGAGCAGTTCTTC. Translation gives CASSLAAGGSEQFF.

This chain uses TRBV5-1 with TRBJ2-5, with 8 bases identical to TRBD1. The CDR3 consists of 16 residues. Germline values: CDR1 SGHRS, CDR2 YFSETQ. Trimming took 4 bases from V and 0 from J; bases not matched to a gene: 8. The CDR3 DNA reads TGCGCCAGCAGCGAAACTCCGACAGGGGACCAAGAGACCCAGTACTTC. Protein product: CASSETPTGDQETQYF.

The CDR3 bases are TGTGCCAGCAGCCAAGATCTCCCAGGGGGCGCAATGGCTGAAGCTTTCTTT. Its protein is CASSQDLPGGAMAEAFF. This sequence joins TRBV4-2 and TRBJ1-1; 8 bases are shared with TRBD1. The CDR3 covers 17 residues. Trimming took 0 bases from V and 6 from J; bases not matched to a gene: 12. Germline loops: CDR1 LGHNA, CDR2 YNFKEQ.

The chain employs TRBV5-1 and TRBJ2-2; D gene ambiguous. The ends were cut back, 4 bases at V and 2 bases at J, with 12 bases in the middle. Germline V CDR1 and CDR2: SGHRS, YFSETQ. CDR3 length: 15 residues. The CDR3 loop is CASSPPGANTGELFF. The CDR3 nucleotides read TGCGCCAGCAGCCCTCCCGGTGCAAACACCGGGGAGCTGTTTTTT.